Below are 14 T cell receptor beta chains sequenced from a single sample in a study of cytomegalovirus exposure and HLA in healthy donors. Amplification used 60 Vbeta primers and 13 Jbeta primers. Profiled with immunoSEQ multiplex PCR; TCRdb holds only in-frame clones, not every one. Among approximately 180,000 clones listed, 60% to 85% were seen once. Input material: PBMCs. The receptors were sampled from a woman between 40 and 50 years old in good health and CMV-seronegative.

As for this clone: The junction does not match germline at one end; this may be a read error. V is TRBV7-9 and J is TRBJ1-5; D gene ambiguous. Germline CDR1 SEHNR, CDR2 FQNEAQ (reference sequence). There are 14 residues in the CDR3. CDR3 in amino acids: CSSSLGQSNQPQHF. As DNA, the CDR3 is TGTTCCAGCAGCTTAGGGCAGAGCAATCAGCCCCAGCATTTT.

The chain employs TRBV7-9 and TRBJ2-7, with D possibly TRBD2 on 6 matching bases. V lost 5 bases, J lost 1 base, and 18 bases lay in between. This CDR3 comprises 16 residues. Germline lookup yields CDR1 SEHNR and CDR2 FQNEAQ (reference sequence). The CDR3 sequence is CASSPPPGAGSYEQYF. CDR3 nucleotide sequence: TGTGCCAGCAGCCCACCCCCGGGAGCCGGGTCCTACGAGCAGTACTTC.

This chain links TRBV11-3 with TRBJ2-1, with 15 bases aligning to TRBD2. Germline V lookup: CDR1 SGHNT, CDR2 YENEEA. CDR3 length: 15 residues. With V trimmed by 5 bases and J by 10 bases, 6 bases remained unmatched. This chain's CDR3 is CASSRTSGRAGEQFF. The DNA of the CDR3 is TGTGCCAGCAGCAGGACTAGCGGGAGGGCCGGGGAGCAGTTCTTC.

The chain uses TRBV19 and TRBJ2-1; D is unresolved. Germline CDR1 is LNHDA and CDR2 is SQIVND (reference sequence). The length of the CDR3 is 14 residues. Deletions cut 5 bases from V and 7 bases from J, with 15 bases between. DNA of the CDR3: TGTGCCAGTAGTCCCCAGGTCGCGCCTAATGAGCAGTTCTTC. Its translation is CASSPQVAPNEQFF.

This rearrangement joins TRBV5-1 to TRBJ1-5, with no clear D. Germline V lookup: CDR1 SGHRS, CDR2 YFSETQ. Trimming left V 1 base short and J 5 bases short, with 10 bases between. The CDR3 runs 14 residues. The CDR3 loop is CASSLSSAYQPQHF. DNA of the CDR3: TGCGCCAGCAGCTTGAGCAGCGCTTATCAGCCCCAGCATTTT.

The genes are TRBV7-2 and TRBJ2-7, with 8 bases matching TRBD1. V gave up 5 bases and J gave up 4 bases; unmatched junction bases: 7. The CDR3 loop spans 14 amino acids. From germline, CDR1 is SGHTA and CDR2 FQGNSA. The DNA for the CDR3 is TGTGCCAGCAGCCCGGGACAGGCGAGATACGAGCAGTACTTC. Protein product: CASSPGQARYEQYF. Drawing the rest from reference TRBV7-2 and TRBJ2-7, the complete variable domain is GAGVSQSPSNKVTEKGKDVELRCDPISGHTALYWYRQSLGQGLEFLIYFQGNSAPDKSGLPSDRFSAERTGGSVSTLTIQRTQQEDSAVYLCASSPGQARYEQYFGPGTRLTVT.

CDR3 sequence reads: CASRGPGEKNTEAFF. DNA of the CDR3: TGTGCCAGTAGGGGGCCGGGGGAGAAGAACACTGAAGCTTTCTTT. This chain joins TRBV19 and TRBJ1-1, with a possible D match to TRBD1 (5 bases). The CDR3 consists of 15 residues. Germline CDR1 is LNHDA and CDR2 is SQIVND (reference sequence). Between the trimmed V and J ends, which lost 6 bases and 1 base, there was a span of 15 bases.

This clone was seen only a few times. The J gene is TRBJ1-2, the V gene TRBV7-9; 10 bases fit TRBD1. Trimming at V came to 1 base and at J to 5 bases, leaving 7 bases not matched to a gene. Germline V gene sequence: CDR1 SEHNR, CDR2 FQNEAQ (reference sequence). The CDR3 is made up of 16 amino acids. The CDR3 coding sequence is TGTGCCAGCAGCTTAGTCGGGGACAGGGGTTTGTATGGCTACACCTTC. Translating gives CASSLVGDRGLYGYTF.

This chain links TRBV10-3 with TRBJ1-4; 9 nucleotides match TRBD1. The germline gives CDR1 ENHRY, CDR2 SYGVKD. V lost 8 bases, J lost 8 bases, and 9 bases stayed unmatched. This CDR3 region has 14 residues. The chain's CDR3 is CAISSGTGYEKLFF. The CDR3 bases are TGTGCCATCTCCTCCGGGACAGGGTACGAAAAACTGTTTTTT.

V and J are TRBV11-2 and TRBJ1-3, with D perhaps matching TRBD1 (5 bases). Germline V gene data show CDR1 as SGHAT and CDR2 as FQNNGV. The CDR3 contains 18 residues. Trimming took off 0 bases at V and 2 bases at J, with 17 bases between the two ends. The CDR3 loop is CASSLDGLPARAGNTIYF. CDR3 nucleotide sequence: TGTGCCAGCAGCTTAGATGGTTTACCCGCCAGGGCTGGAAACACCATATATTTT.

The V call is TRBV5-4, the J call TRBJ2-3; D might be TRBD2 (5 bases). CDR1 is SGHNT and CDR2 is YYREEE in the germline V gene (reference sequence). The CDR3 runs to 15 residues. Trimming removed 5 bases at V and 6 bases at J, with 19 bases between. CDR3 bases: TGTGCCAGCAGTTTAGCGTTCAATCGAAGGGATACGCAGTATTTT. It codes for CASSLAFNRRDTQYF.

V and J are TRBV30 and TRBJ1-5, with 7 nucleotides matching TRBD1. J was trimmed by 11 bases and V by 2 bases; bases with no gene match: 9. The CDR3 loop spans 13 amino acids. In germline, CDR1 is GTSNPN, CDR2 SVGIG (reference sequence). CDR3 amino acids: CAWSTRQGKSQHF. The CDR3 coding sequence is TGTGCCTGGAGTACCCGACAGGGTAAGTCCCAGCATTTT.

The CDR3 DNA follows: TGTGCCAGCAGTGAACAGGCCTACAATGAGCAGTTCTTC. It encodes CASSEQAYNEQFF. The gene calls are TRBV6-1 and TRBJ2-1; D remains ambiguous. This CDR3 comprises 13 residues. Looked up from germline, CDR1 is MNHNS and CDR2 is SASEGT. Between the trimmed V and J ends, which lost 2 bases and 2 bases, there was a span of 4 bases.

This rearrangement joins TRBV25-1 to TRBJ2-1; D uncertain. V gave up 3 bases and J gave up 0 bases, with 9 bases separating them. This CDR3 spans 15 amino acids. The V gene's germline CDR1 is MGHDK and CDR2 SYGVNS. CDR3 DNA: TGTGCCAGCAGTGACTACCTAGGCTCCTACAATGAGCAGTTCTTC. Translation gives CASSDYLGSYNEQFF.